This T cell receptor (beta chain) was documented in a study of cytomegalovirus exposure and HLA in healthy donors. Whole-study results and caveats: As was reported, the classifier diagnosed cytomegalovirus status with high specificity and sensitivity.

About this clone: Its antigen is currently unknown.

Amplification used 60 Vbeta primers and 13 Jbeta primers. Source study methods: In a later analysis, some 10 million of 65 million to 90 million unique beta chains occurred in at least two donors. Clones were read by immunoSEQ multiplex PCR, and TCRdb kept only the in-frame ones, dropping some. The V and J calls and clone size are taken from that table; D and trimming were inferred from the DNA. The sample shows approximately 73,000 clones, 55% to 75% of them seen only once. From germline, CDR1 is MDHEN and CDR2 SYDVKM. Losses at the gene ends were 2 bases for V and 7 bases for J; bases not matched to a gene: 5. CDR3 length: 16 residues.

This sequence joins TRBV28 and TRBJ2-1; 13 positions match TRBD2. The receptor comes from a man aged 25-45 years in good health and CMV-seropositive. The sequenced sample consisted of PBMCs. The CDR3 reads CASSLPGLAGVNEQFF. The CDR3 nucleotides are TGTGCCAGCAGTTTACCCGGACTAGCGGGAGTAAATGAGCAGTTCTTC.